Presented here are 20 T cell receptor beta chains from one specimen sequenced in a study of T cell repertoires in cytomegalovirus infection. TCRdb called the reads again in MiXCR, with one record for every CDR3 protein. The sample yields some 700,000 distinct CDR3 sequences, approximately 33% seen once. No cognate antigen is known for these TCRs. Sequencing was performed on cultured PBMCs, taken from culture after CMV antigen stimulation. The receptors originated from a human donor in good health (CMV status not recorded). Some clones in this sample may be carry-over from other donors' samples.

The chain has TRBV20-1 and TRBJ2-3; 14 bases are shared with TRBD2. This CDR3 is built from 12 residues. Germline CDR1 DFQATT, CDR2 SNEGSKA (reference sequence). DNA of the CDR3: TGCAAAGGGACTAGCGGGAGTGATACGCAGTATTTT. Its protein product is CKGTSGSDTQYF.

The rearrangement uses TRBV12-3 or TRBV12-4 and TRBJ2-3, with D possibly matching TRBD1 (6 bases). The CDR3 is made up of 15 amino acids. With 2 bases removed from V and 6 bases from J, the gap between germline ends came to 15 bases. CDR3 in amino acids: CASSLKGHPLDTQYF. Written as DNA, the CDR3 is TGTGCCAGCAGTTTAAAGGGACATCCTCTTGATACGCAGTATTTT.

This clonotype has more than one count but fewer than ten. This rearrangement joins TRBV28 to TRBJ2-5, with 10 bases identical to TRBD1. Germline V gene lookup returns CDR1 MDHEN and CDR2 SYDVKM. Losses at the gene ends were 5 bases for V and 5 bases for J; bases not matched to a gene: 8. The CDR3 consists of 15 residues. The chain's CDR3 is CASSVPTGGGETQYF. CDR3 sequence (DNA): TGTGCCAGCAGTGTACCGACAGGGGGCGGGGAGACCCAGTACTTC. Together with reference TRBV28 and TRBJ2-5, the CDR3 gives the full variable domain: DVKVTQSSRYLVKRTGEKVFLECVQDMDHENMFWYRQDPGLGLRLIYFSYDVKMKEKGDIPEGYSVSREKKERFSLILESASTNQTSMYLCASSVPTGGGETQYFGPGTRLLVL.

As to this clonotype: Here the CDR3 omits its conserved ending phenylalanine or tryptophan, so a read error is the likely source. This chain joins TRBV11-2 and TRBJ2-1; a possible D gene is TRBD1 (5 bases). Germline V CDR1 and CDR2: SGHAT, FQNNGV. Deletions cut 4 bases from V and 2 bases from J, with 18 bases between. CDR3 length equals 17 residues. CDR3 DNA: TGTGCCAGCAGCTCGGCTTCAGGGCCACTTGCCTACAATGAGCAGTTCTTA. It encodes CASSSASGPLAYNEQFL.

The V and J genes are TRBV10-3 and TRBJ1-3; a possible D gene is TRBD1 (6 bases). The CDR3 consists of 13 residues. The germline CDR1 and CDR2 sequences are ENHRY and SYGVKD. V was clipped by 8 bases and J by 2 bases, with 10 bases between them. CDR3 in amino acids: CAIGTGPGNTIYF. The CDR3 DNA sequence: TGTGCCATCGGAACAGGGCCTGGAAACACCATATATTTT.

The chain carries TRBV7-6 and TRBJ2-7; D ambiguous. Trimming removed 0 bases at V and 2 bases at J, with 11 bases between. Germline assignment: CDR1 SGHVS and CDR2 FNYEAQ. There are 15 residues in the CDR3. CDR3 coding DNA: TGTGCCAGCAGCTTAGCCCCCGACCGCGCCTACGAGCAGTACTTC. Protein sequence: CASSLAPDRAYEQYF.

This clonotype was detected only a few times. The chain employs TRBV19 and TRBJ2-5; 11 bases are shared with TRBD2. The CDR3 length is 16 residues. V dropped 5 bases and J dropped 2; count of bases not matched to a gene: 7. Germline CDR1 and CDR2: LNHDA and SQIVND (reference sequence). CDR3 loop: CASSGLAGGLQETQYF. CDR3 bases: TGTGCCAGTAGTGGGCTAGCGGGGGGCTTACAAGAGACCCAGTACTTC.

This clonotype was seen only once. The chain employs TRBV5-1 and TRBJ2-2; D is possibly TRBD2 (6 bases). Deletions cut 0 bases from V and 1 base from J, with 16 bases between. The CDR3 is 18 amino acids. CDR1 and CDR2 from the germline V gene are SGHRS and YFSETQ. This chain's CDR3 is CASSLEFGTHQNTGELFF. CDR3 in DNA: TGCGCCAGCAGCTTGGAATTCGGGACTCACCAGAACACCGGGGAGCTGTTTTTT.

The chain combines TRBV7-9 with TRBJ2-3; maybe TRBD2 (6 bases). Germline V lookup: CDR1 SEHNR, CDR2 FQNEAQ (reference sequence). Trimming took off 4 bases at V and 6 bases at J, with 20 bases between the two ends. There are 16 residues in the CDR3. The CDR3 here is CASSSPLATPRDTQYF. CDR3 sequence (DNA): TGTGCCAGCAGCTCTCCTCTAGCGACCCCAAGGGATACGCAGTATTTT.

This clonotype has ten or more counts. The V gene is TRBV12-3 or TRBV12-4, the J gene TRBJ1-2, with no clear D. CDR3 length: 12 residues. V lost 2 bases and J lost 4, with 5 bases in between. The CDR3 DNA reads as TGTGCCAGCAGTTTACAGCTCTATGGCTACACCTTC. Amino acid sequence: CASSLQLYGYTF.

J is TRBJ1-4 and V is TRBV6-5; D might be TRBD1 (6 bases). The CDR3 extends over 14 amino acids. Germline lookup yields CDR1 MNHEY and CDR2 SVGAGI. The V end was cut by 6 bases, the J end by 7 bases, with 15 bases between. The CDR3 bases are TGTGCCAGCAGGGGGAGGGGGGCGGGTGAAAAACTGTTTTTT. Amino acids: CASRGRGAGEKLFF.

This rearrangement joins TRBV4-3 to TRBJ2-7; possibly TRBD1 for D (5 bases). The length of the CDR3 is 15 residues. Trimming took 0 bases from V and 7 from J, leaving 16 bases between them. Germline V gene sequence: CDR1 LGHNA, CDR2 YSLEER. CDR3 protein: CASSQDLDNLREQYF. In nucleotides, the CDR3 is TGCGCCAGCAGCCAAGACCTGGACAACCTGAGGGAGCAGTACTTC.

The rearrangement links TRBV20-1 to TRBJ2-7; 11 bases are shared with TRBD1. Germline CDR1 is DFQATT and CDR2 is SNEGSKA (reference sequence). V was pared by 5 bases and J by 6 bases, with 9 bases of the junction left unmatched. CDR3 length: 14 amino acids. The CDR3 bases are TGCAGTGCTCAGCTTGGGGACAGGGGGGGCGAGCAGTACTTC. It codes for CSAQLGDRGGEQYF.

This chain uses TRBV28 with TRBJ1-4, with D perhaps matching TRBD1 (6 bases). Trimming left V 2 bases short and J 8 bases short, with 12 bases between. This CDR3 has 14 residues. The germline V gene has CDR1 MDHEN and CDR2 SYDVKM. This CDR3 reads CASSLGLGAEKLFF. The CDR3 coding sequence is TGTGCCAGCAGTTTAGGTCTGGGGGCGGAAAAACTGTTTTTT.

This clonotype was counted only a few times. J is TRBJ2-1 and V is TRBV14; D gene unclear. The germline CDR1 and CDR2 sequences are SGHDN and FVKESK. The CDR3 sequence is 14 residues long. Trimming took off 4 bases at V and 8 bases at J, with 15 bases between the two ends. CDR3 coding DNA: TGTGCCAGCAGCCGCCGGGTGAGACCCGATGAGCAGTTCTTC. Translation gives CASSRRVRPDEQFF.

The V and J genes are TRBV2 and TRBJ2-3; D perhaps matches TRBD1 (5 bases). CDR3 length equals 15 residues. V gave up 4 bases and J gave up 4 bases, with 15 bases separating them. In germline, CDR1 is SNHLY, CDR2 FYNNEI. In DNA, the CDR3 is TGTGCCAGCAGTGGTGACAGTTCCACTGCAGATACGCAGTATTTT. It specifies CASSGDSSTADTQYF.

This chain joins TRBV6-2 or TRBV6-3 and TRBJ1-1, with D possibly TRBD1 on 5 matching bases. Trimming stripped 2 bases from V and 3 bases from J, with 10 bases between. This CDR3 comprises 14 residues. CDR1 MNHEY and CDR2 SVGEGT come from the germline V gene. CDR3 region: CASSYRDPYTEAFF. Written as DNA, the CDR3 is TGTGCCAGCAGTTACCGGGACCCATACACTGAAGCTTTCTTT.

The rearrangement uses TRBV11-2 and TRBJ2-1; D possibly corresponds to TRBD1 (5 bases). Deletions cut 4 bases from V and 2 bases from J, with 21 bases between. The V gene's germline CDR1 is SGHAT and CDR2 FQNNGV. The CDR3 has 18 amino acids. The CDR3 loop is CASSSIRRRTFTYNEQFF. Here the CDR3 DNA reads TGTGCCAGCAGCTCAATAAGGCGCCGGACATTTACCTACAATGAGCAGTTCTTC.

The gene calls are TRBV19 and TRBJ2-1; 10 nucleotides line up with TRBD2. Trimming cost V 5 bases and J 1 base; bases outside gene matches: 8. Germline CDR1 LNHDA, CDR2 SQIVND (reference sequence). This CDR3 has 17 amino acids. CDR3 bases: TGTGCCAGTAGTCCGGACCTACTAGCGGGATCCTACAATGAGCAGTTCTTC. This codes for CASSPDLLAGSYNEQFF.

The rearrangement joins TRBV9 to TRBJ1-1; possible D gene TRBD1, 5 bases. With 1 base removed from V and 0 bases from J, the gap between germline ends came to 7 bases. Germline lookup yields CDR1 SGDLS and CDR2 YYNGEE. The CDR3 length is 14 residues. The CDR3: CASSVTGLNTEAFF. CDR3 sequence (DNA): TGTGCCAGCAGCGTAACAGGATTGAACACTGAAGCTTTCTTT.